Following are 8 T cell receptor beta chains from one sample sequenced in a study of post-analysis software for immune sequencing data. Findings and caveats of the study: Higher frequency in patients than in controls was seen for five TRBV segments, with TRBV5-6, TRBV5-1 and TRBV20-1 among them.

Their antigens remain unidentified. The TCR beta cDNA libraries contained unique molecular identifiers. MiXCR, applied by TCRdb to the PCR reads, yields one record per CDR3 protein. The sample consists of about 210,000 distinct CDR3 sequences, 29% of them appearing once. What was sequenced was blood. The source is a girl younger than 18 with multiple sclerosis.

The chain joins TRBV10-3 to TRBJ1-5; 8 nucleotides agree with TRBD1. From germline, CDR1 is ENHRY and CDR2 SYGVKD. This CDR3 spans 13 amino acids. V lost 5 bases to trimming and J lost 6 bases; unmatched junction nucleotides: 3. The CDR3 region is CAISPGTGQPQHF. The CDR3 bases are TGTGCCATCAGTCCCGGGACAGGTCAGCCCCAGCATTTT.

The rearrangement links TRBV5-1 to TRBJ2-7; D might be TRBD2 (6 bases). The CDR3 contains 14 residues. Per the germline V gene, CDR1 is SGHRS and CDR2 is YFSETQ. Trimming pared 1 base from V and 2 bases from J, leaving 10 bases between. CDR3 region: CASSLSEGTYEQYF. CDR3 sequence (DNA): TGCGCCAGCAGCTTGTCGGAGGGAACCTACGAGCAGTACTTC.

To note about this clonotype: A much larger clone sits a single nucleotide away, making a read error possible. The chain uses TRBV10-3 and TRBJ2-7, with TRBD2 identical over 12 bases. The CDR3 loop spans 16 amino acids. Germline CDR1 and CDR2: ENHRY and SYGVKD. J gave up 12 bases and V 2 bases, and 14 bases lay outside the gene matches. Here the CDR3 DNA reads TGTGCCATCAGTGAGCCTAGGACTAGCGGGAAAGAGACCCGGTACTTC. Its translation: CAISEPRTSGKETRYF.

On this clonotype itself: A much larger clone lies one base from this, so it may be a read error. For the CDR3, the DNA is TGTGCCGGCAGCCCCCTCGGGGGAGGTAACTATGGCTACACCTTC. This sequence encodes CAGSPLGGGNYGYTF. The chain has TRBV7-6 and TRBJ1-2, with D maybe TRBD1 (5 bases). The germline V gene encodes CDR1 SGHVS and CDR2 FNYEAQ. This CDR3 has 15 residues.

This clonotype turned up a few times. The chain uses TRBV12-3 or TRBV12-4 and TRBJ2-3, with 15 nucleotides matching TRBD2. The junction had 3 bases not matched to a gene; V was cut back by 3 bases and J by 5 bases. The CDR3 has 16 amino acids. In nucleotides, the CDR3 is TGTGCCAGCAGTTTTCTGGGACTAGCGGGGGGAGATACGCAGTATTTT. It yields the protein CASSFLGLAGGDTQYF.

The V and J genes are TRBV5-1 and TRBJ2-7; D is undetermined. Germline lookup yields CDR1 SGHRS and CDR2 YFSETQ. Trimming pared 0 bases from V and 0 bases from J, leaving 7 bases between. This CDR3 comprises 14 residues. CDR3 amino acids: CASSLDRSSYEQYF. Written as DNA, the CDR3 is TGCGCCAGCAGCTTGGACAGAAGCTCCTACGAGCAGTACTTC.

CDR3 in amino acids: CASSPLKTPTGAGANVLTF. The DNA for the CDR3 is TGTGCCAGCAGTCCGCTCAAGACGCCGACCGGGGCAGGGGCCAACGTCCTGACTTTC. The rearrangement joins TRBV12-3 or TRBV12-4 to TRBJ2-6; either TRBD1 or TRBD2 may supply D (5 bases each). V was clipped by 5 bases and J by 4 bases, with 24 bases between them. This CDR3 has 19 residues.

This clonotype has only a few counts. The CDR3 sequence is CASSPGQGASNEKLFF. CDR3 in DNA: TGTGCCAGCAGTCCGGGACAGGGGGCCTCTAATGAAAAACTGTTTTTT. The chain has TRBV9 and TRBJ1-4; 12 bases line up with TRBD1. With V trimmed by 5 bases and J by 3 bases, 5 bases remained unmatched. The CDR3 contains 16 residues. In germline, CDR1 is SGDLS, CDR2 YYNGEE.